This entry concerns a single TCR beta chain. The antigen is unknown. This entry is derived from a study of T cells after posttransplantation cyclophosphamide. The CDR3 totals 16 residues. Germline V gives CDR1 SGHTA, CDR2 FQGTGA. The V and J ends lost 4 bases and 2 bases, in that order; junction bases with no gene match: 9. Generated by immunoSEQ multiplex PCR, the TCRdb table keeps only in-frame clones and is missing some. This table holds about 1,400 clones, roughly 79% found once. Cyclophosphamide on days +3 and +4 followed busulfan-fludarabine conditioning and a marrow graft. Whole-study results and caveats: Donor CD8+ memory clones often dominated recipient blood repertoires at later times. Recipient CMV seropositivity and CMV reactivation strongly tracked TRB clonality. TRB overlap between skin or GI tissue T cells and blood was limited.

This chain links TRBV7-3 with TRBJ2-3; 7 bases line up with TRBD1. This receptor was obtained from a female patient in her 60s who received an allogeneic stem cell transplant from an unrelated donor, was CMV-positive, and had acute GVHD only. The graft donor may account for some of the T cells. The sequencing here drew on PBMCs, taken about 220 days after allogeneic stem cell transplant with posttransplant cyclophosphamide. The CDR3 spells CASSSPPGQTTDTQYF. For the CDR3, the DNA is TGTGCCAGCAGCTCCCCTCCGGGACAGACCACAGATACGCAGTATTTT.